Listed below are T cell receptor beta chains from one sample, sequenced in a study of T cell changes during pregnancy in multiple sclerosis. Some clones are missing from TCRdb's copy, which holds only in-frame ones; the method was immunoSEQ multiplex PCR. Of some 19,000 clones detected, approximately 89% appear once; the ten largest clones hold 4.5% to 7%. Sequencing was performed on CD8+ T cells from peripheral blood mononuclear cells, taken after pregnancy. These receptors were obtained from a female donor in good health, enrolled as a control in a pregnancy study. Both conserved end residues are part of each CDR3. A D gene is named only where the DNA matches it firmly. The size field is filled for only some rows; it gives once, few, many or a size class.

abundance,j_gene,v_gene,d_gene,CDR3nt,CDR3aa
-,TRBJ1-2,TRBV7-3,TRBD1,TGTGCCAGCAGCCCCGGGACAGACTATGGCTACACCTTC,CASSPGTDYGYTF
-,TRBJ1-2,TRBV7-8,TRBD1,TGTGCCAGCAGCTCACAACAGGGGTATGTGGATGGCTACACCTTC,CASSSQQGYVDGYTF
-,TRBJ1-2,TRBV2,-,TGTGCCAGCAGGAGCTATGGCTACACCTTC,CASRSYGYTF
-,TRBJ2-3,TRBV5-4,TRBD2,TGTGCCAGCAGCTATTTTTTGCGGGGGGACACAGATACGCAGTATTTT,CASSYFLRGDTDTQYF
-,TRBJ1-1,TRBV5-4,TRBD1,TGTGCCAGCAGCTTGGAGAACAGGGGCACTGAAGCTTTCTTT,CASSLENRGTEAFF
-,TRBJ1-1,TRBV7-9,TRBD1,TGTGCCAGCAGCTTGGGGAGGACAGGGCGGACTGAAGCTTTCTTT,CASSLGRTGRTEAFF
-,TRBJ2-6,TRBV6-1,-,TGTGCCAGCAGTGAAGCCAGCTCTGGGGCCAACGTCCTGACTTTC,CASSEASSGANVLTF
-,TRBJ2-7,TRBV7-8,TRBD1,TGTGCCAGCAGCCCGGACAGGGGCTACGAGCAGTACTTC,CASSPDRGYEQYF
-,TRBJ2-3,TRBV7-9,-,TGTGCCAGCAGCCCACCGATCGGTGAAATGAGCACAGATACGCAGTATTTT,CASSPPIGEMSTDTQYF
-,TRBJ1-1,TRBV27,-,TGTGCCAGCAGCACAGGGTTTAACACTGAAGCTTTCTTT,CASSTGFNTEAFF
-,TRBJ2-7,TRBV5-1,-,TGCGCCAGCAGCTTGGAGGACAGCTCCTACGAGCAGTACTTC,CASSLEDSSYEQYF
once,TRBJ1-1,TRBV21-1,-,TGTGCCAGCAGCCGACTTTCCACCAGGGGGCGCAGCACTGAAGCTTTCTTT,CASSRLSTRGRSTEAFF
-,TRBJ2-7,TRBV7-9,-,TGTGCCAGCAGCTTCCGGGGAACCTACGAGCAGTACTTC,CASSFRGTYEQYF
few,TRBJ1-1,TRBV4-3,TRBD1,TGCGCCAGCAGCCAAGATCCGACAGGGAGCGCTGAAGCTTTCTTT,CASSQDPTGSAEAFF
-,TRBJ2-1,TRBV7-9,-,TGTGCCAGCAGCTTAAAGCGGGCGGCCTACAATGAGCAGTTCTTC,CASSLKRAAYNEQFF
-,TRBJ2-5,TRBV29-1,TRBD2,TGCAGCGGGGTTAGCGGGGGGGCGGGAGAGACCCAGTACTTC,CSGVSGGAGETQYF
-,TRBJ2-3,TRBV29-1,TRBD2,TGCAGCGTTGAAGAGCGGGGGGCCGCGGGCTATACGCAGTATTTT,CSVEERGAAGYTQYF
-,TRBJ1-1,TRBV6-6,-,TGTGCCAGCAGTGCCCCGGGGGGGACAGAAGCTTTCTTT,CASSAPGGTEAFF
-,TRBJ2-3,TRBV5-6,TRBD2,TGTGCCAGCGCCTCGCTAGCGGGGGCCCGCGGCACAGATACGCAGTATTTT,CASASLAGARGTDTQYF
-,TRBJ1-4,TRBV15,TRBD1,TGTGCCACCAGCAGAGATGAGGGGACAGCTAATGAAAAACTGTTTTTT,CATSRDEGTANEKLFF
-,TRBJ1-2,TRBV5-5,TRBD1,TGTGCCAGCAGCTTGGAACCCGGGACAGGGCTGATACGGGACTATGGCTACACCTTC,CASSLEPGTGLIRDYGYTF
-,TRBJ2-1,TRBV4-1,TRBD2,TGCGCCAGCAGCCCCAGCGGGGGGGCCTACAATGAGCAGTTCTTC,CASSPSGGAYNEQFF
-,TRBJ2-7,TRBV6-6,TRBD1,TGTGCCAGCAGTTCGGACAGGGGCTACGAGCAGTACTTC,CASSSDRGYEQYF
-,TRBJ2-7,TRBV29-1,-,TGCAGCGTTGAGGCCTGGCAGGGGAGAGCCTACGAGCAGTACTTC,CSVEAWQGRAYEQYF
-,TRBJ1-2,TRBV30,-,TGTGCCTGGAGTAAGCTACCCAATCAAGTGAACTATGGCTACACCTTC,CAWSKLPNQVNYGYTF
-,TRBJ2-7,TRBV4-3,-,TGCGCCAGCAGCCAAGAGGTAGCGTCCTACGAGCAGTACTTC,CASSQEVASYEQYF
-,TRBJ1-1,TRBV4-3,-,TGCGCCAGCAGCCAAGATCGAGCGGCGGTGAACACTGAAGCTTTCTTT,CASSQDRAAVNTEAFF
-,TRBJ2-7,TRBV7-9,-,TGTGCCAGCAGCTTACAGGGGGACTTGGACGAGCAGTACTTC,CASSLQGDLDEQYF
-,TRBJ2-3,TRBV4-3,TRBD2,TGCGCCAGCAGCCAAGTACTATCTAGCGGGGGGTACCCACAGGTCACGGAGGGGCAGTATTTT,CASSQVLSSGGYPQVTEGQYF
-,TRBJ1-1,TRBV5-1,-,TGCGCCAGCAGCTTGGGGCAGGGAAGGACTGAAGCTTTCTTT,CASSLGQGRTEAFF
-,TRBJ2-7,TRBV15,TRBD1,TGTGCCACCAGCAGGGGACAGGGGAAAACCTACGAGCAGTACTTC,CATSRGQGKTYEQYF
-,TRBJ1-4,TRBV7-9,-,TGTGCCAGCAATTTGGGGGGGAGTGAAAAACTGTTTTTT,CASNLGGSEKLFF
-,TRBJ2-7,TRBV5-1,-,TGCGCCAGCAGATCGACAGAGTACGAGCAGTACTTC,CASRSTEYEQYF
few,TRBJ1-5,TRBV30,-,TGTGCCTGGGGCAGGGGAAATCAGCCCCAGCATTTT,CAWGRGNQPQHF
-,TRBJ2-4,TRBV5-1,TRBD2,TGCGCCAGCAGCCCTCGACTAGCGGGGGGGATAGCCAAAAACATTCAGTACTTC,CASSPRLAGGIAKNIQYF
-,TRBJ1-2,TRBV5-1,TRBD1,TGCGCCAGCAGCTTGGCAGGACAGGCCCTACACAGCTTC,CASSLAGQALHSF
-,TRBJ1-1,TRBV11-2,-,TGTGCCAGCAGCTATGGAGTGAACACTGAAGCTTTCTTT,CASSYGVNTEAFF
-,TRBJ1-5,TRBV30,-,TGTGCCTGGAGTCATCAACAGACAAACTATCAGCCCCAGCATTTT,CAWSHQQTNYQPQHF
-,TRBJ2-1,TRBV29-1,-,TGCAGCGTCCTCATTCAGGGGAATGAGCAGTTCTTC,CSVLIQGNEQFF
-,TRBJ1-5,TRBV6-1,-,TGTGCCAGCAGTGAAGACAGGTTTGGGCAGCCCCAGCATTTT,CASSEDRFGQPQHF
-,TRBJ1-1,TRBV9,-,TGTGCCAGCAGCCCCTTGGCGGGCAAGAACACTGAAGCTTTCTTT,CASSPLAGKNTEAFF